The clone carrying this T cell receptor beta chain has ten or more counts. Its antigen is unidentified. This entry comes from a study of regulatory T cells in long-lasting Graves disease. Study details: Under 3 months of antithyroid drugs had been taken by newly diagnosed Graves' patients.

HTBI primers from iRepertoire and Arm-PCR of CDR3 regions yielded the TCR beta libraries. TCRdb itself ran the multiplex PCR reads through MiXCR, one entry per CDR3 protein. The sample lists about 400,000 distinct CDR3 sequences, around a sixth occurring once. The sample's time point: newly diagnosed GD, antithyroid drugs for less than 3 months. From PBMCs, RNA was extracted and then used to make the TCR library. Findings of the study overall: Between persistent patients, thousands of public clonotypes were shared, exceeding the roughly 1,000 shared between new patients. TRBV28, TRBJ1-2 and TRBJ2-5 were segments that persistent disease favored.

V lost 5 bases, J lost 3 bases, and 11 bases lay in between. Germline CDR1 SGHTA, CDR2 FQGTGA. This CDR3 is built from 14 residues. The J gene is TRBJ2-1, the V gene TRBV7-3; no firm D call. The receptor was derived from a female donor with Graves disease. Material: peripheral blood mononuclear cells (PBMCs), obtained at new diagnosis, from a patient treated with antithyroid drugs. The CDR3 DNA reads TGTGCCAGCAGCCTTAGTGGGGTCTACAATGAGCAGTTCTTC. It specifies CASSLSGVYNEQFF.